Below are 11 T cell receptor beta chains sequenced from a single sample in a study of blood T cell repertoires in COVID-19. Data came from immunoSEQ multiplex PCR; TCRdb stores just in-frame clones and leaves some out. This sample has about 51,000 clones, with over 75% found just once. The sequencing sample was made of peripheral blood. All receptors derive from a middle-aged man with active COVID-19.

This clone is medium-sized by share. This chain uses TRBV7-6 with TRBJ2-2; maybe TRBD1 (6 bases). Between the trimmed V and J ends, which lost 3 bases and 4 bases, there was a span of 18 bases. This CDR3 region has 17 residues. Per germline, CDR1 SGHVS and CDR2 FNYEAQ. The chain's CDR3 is CASSFSGQRGRTGELFF. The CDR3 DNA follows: TGTGCCAGCAGCTTTTCGGGACAACGAGGCCGCACCGGGGAGCTGTTTTTT.

Here the CDR3 reads CASSVDSETYEQYF. DNA for the CDR3: TGTGCCAGCAGCGTTGACAGTGAGACCTACGAGCAGTACTTC. This rearrangement joins TRBV6-4 to TRBJ2-7; the D gene is possibly TRBD1 (5 bases). The CDR3 is made up of 14 amino acids. The V end was cut by 6 bases, the J end by 2 bases, with 14 bases between. Looked up from germline, CDR1 is MRHNA and CDR2 is SNTAGT.

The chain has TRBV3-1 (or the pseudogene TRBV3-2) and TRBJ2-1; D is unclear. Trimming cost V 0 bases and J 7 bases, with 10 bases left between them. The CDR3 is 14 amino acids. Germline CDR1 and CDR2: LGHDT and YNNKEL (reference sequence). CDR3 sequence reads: CASSQDSWRNEQFF. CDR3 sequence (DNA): TGTGCCAGCAGCCAAGATAGTTGGCGGAATGAGCAGTTCTTC.

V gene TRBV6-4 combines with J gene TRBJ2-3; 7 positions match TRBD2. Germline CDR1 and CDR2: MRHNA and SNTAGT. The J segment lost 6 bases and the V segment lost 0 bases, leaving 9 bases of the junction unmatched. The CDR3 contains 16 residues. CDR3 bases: TGTGCCAGCAGTGACTCCTTCAGCCTGGGGGGGGATACGCAGTATTTT. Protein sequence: CASSDSFSLGGDTQYF.

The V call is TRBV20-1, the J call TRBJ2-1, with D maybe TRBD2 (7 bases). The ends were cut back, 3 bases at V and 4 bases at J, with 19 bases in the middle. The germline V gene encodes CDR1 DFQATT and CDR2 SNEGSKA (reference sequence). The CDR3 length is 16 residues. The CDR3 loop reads CSASSLGEGVYNEQFF. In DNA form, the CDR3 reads TGCAGTGCTAGTAGCCTCGGGGAGGGGGTTTACAATGAGCAGTTCTTC.

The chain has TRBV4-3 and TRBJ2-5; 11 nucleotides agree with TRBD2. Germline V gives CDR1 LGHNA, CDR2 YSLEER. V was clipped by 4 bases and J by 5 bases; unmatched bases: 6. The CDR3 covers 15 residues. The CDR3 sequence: CASSRTSGGWETQYF. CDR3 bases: TGCGCCAGCAGCCGAACTAGCGGGGGCTGGGAGACCCAGTACTTC.

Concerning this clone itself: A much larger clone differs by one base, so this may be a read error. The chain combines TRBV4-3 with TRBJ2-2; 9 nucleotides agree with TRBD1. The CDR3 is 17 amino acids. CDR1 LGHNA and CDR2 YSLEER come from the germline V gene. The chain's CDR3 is CASSQERTGANTRELFF. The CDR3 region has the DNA TGCGCCAGCAGCCAAGAAAGGACAGGGGCGAACACCAGGGAGCTGTTTTTT.

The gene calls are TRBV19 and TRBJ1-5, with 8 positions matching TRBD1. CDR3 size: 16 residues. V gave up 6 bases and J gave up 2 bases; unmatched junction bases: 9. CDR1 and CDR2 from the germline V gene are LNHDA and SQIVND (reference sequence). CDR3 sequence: CASRGQVGVRNQPQHF. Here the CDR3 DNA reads TGTGCCAGTAGGGGACAGGTGGGCGTGCGCAATCAGCCCCAGCATTTT.

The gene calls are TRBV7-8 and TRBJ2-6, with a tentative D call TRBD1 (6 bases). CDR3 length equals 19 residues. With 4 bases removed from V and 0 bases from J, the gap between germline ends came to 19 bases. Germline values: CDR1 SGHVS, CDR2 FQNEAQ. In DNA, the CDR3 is TGTGCCAGCAGCTGGGTGGGGGCGACGCTTGCCTCTGGGGCCAACGTCCTGACTTTC. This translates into CASSWVGATLASGANVLTF. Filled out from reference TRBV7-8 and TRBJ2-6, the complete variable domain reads GAGVSQSPRYKVAKRGQDVALRCDPISGHVSLFWYQQALGQGPEFLTYFQNEAQLDKSGLPSDRFFAERPEGSVSTLKIQRTQQEDSAVYLCASSWVGATLASGANVLTFGAGSRLTVL.

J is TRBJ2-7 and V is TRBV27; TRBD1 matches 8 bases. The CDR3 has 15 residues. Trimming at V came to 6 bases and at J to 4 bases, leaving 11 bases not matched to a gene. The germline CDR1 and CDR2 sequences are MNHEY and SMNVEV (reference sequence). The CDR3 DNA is TGTGCCAGCAGGGCAGGACAGGGTAATTTATACGAGCAGTACTTC. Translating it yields CASRAGQGNLYEQYF.

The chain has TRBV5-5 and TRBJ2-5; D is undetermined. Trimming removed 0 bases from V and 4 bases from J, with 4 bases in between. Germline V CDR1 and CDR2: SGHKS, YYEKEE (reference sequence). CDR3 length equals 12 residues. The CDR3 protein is CASSLDIETQYF. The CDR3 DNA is TGTGCCAGCAGCTTGGATATAGAGACCCAGTACTTC.